The T cell receptor beta chain described here comes from a study of CD8 T cells in Susac syndrome. Random hexamers were used to reverse transcribe an amount of about 0.45 to 1 ug RNA. Coverage of TCR beta CDR3 amplification by immunoSEQ multiplex PCR extended to 54 Vbeta and 13 Jbeta. From the immunoSEQ multiplex PCR reads, TCRdb called clonotypes with MiXCR, one entry per CDR3 protein. The table includes 200,000 to 300,000 distinct CDR3 sequences, about 93% detected once. The authors carried out high-throughput sequencing of TCR beta. They applied it to CD8+ and CD4+ T cells obtained from blood. The patients who served as multiple sclerosis controls were treatment-naive and had stable or active relapsing-remitting disease that fulfilled the revised McDonald criteria. TEMRA cells were FACS-enriched, unlike CD8+ and CD4+ T cells, which were negatively isolated. Per germline, CDR1 SGHTA and CDR2 FQGTGA. The CDR3 runs to 13 residues. V lost 0 bases, J lost 6 bases, and 8 bases lay in between.

The sample was CD4+ T cells from PBMCs. V usage is TRBV7-3 and J usage is TRBJ1-1, with no clear D. The TCR was taken from a human donor with multiple sclerosis. The CDR3 protein is CASSLTGGPEAFF. The CDR3 nucleotides are TGTGCCAGCAGCTTAACTGGCGGCCCTGAAGCTTTCTTT.